The 30 T cell receptor beta chains presented below share a single source sample, sequenced in a study of human T cells and chemical hapten exposure. TCRdb fed the RACE reads into MiXCR, producing one record per CDR3 protein. The table records about 290,000 distinct CDR3 sequences, around 7.7% of them present only once. Time point of the sample: pre-sensitization, week 0. Treatment denoted: therapeutic diphenylcyclopropenone sensitization with weekly scalp DPC. Sample: whole blood, taken in connection with sensitization to the hapten diphenylcyclopropenone (DPC). The receptors shown here come from a man in his late teens or twenties with alopecia areata. Some clones in this sample may be carry-over from other donors' samples.

This clonotype was seen a few times. The V call is TRBV4-3, the J call TRBJ1-2; maybe TRBD1 (5 bases). Trimming stripped 0 bases from V and 8 bases from J, with 19 bases between. CDR1 and CDR2 from the germline V gene are LGHNA and YSLEER. CDR3 length: 16 residues. The CDR3 reads CASSQDFSGQGKGYTF. The CDR3 nucleotides are TGCGCCAGCAGCCAAGACTTCTCGGGGCAGGGTAAAGGCTACACCTTC.

This clonotype turned up a few times. This rearrangement joins TRBV5-5 to TRBJ1-1; 8 positions agree with TRBD1. The CDR3 has 16 residues. J gave up 0 bases and V 4 bases, and 8 bases lay outside the gene matches. Germline V gene sequence: CDR1 SGHKS, CDR2 YYEKEE (reference sequence). The CDR3 DNA sequence: TGTGCCAGCAGCCCCCGACCGACAGGGGTGAACACTGAAGCTTTCTTT. It is translated as CASSPRPTGVNTEAFF. The entire variable domain, with the rest obtained from reference TRBV5-5 and TRBJ1-1, is as follows: DAGVTQSPTHLIKTRGQQVTLRCSPISGHKSVSWYQQVLGQGPQFIFQYYEKEERGRGNFPDRFSARQFPNYSSELNVNALLLGDSALYLCASSPRPTGVNTEAFFGQGTRLTVV.

This clonotype was counted at least ten times. This chain joins TRBV6-2 or TRBV6-3 and TRBJ2-3, with D unclear. Trimming removed 2 bases at V and 4 bases at J, with 10 bases between. Germline CDR1 and CDR2: MNHEY and SVGEGT. This CDR3 is built from 14 residues. The DNA of the CDR3 is TGTGCCAGCAGTTACGCCCGGCGGTCAGATACGCAGTATTTT. Translating it yields CASSYARRSDTQYF.

This clonotype was observed a handful of times. The chain couples TRBV10-3 to TRBJ2-3, with 7 bases aligning to TRBD2. Germline V gives CDR1 ENHRY, CDR2 SYGVKD. V trimming: 10 bases; J trimming: 1 base; junction bases outside the gene matches: 8. This CDR3 contains 14 residues. CDR3 residues: CATGGTPRTDTQYF. CDR3 nucleotides: TGTGCCACGGGAGGAACTCCTCGCACAGATACGCAGTATTTT.

V usage is TRBV6-6 and J usage is TRBJ1-1; TRBD1 agrees at 9 bases. The V and J ends lost 2 bases and 10 bases, in that order; junction bases with no gene match: 11. CDR3 length: 15 residues. Germline V gives CDR1 MNHNY, CDR2 SVGAGI (reference sequence). The DNA of the CDR3 is TGTGCCAGCAGTTACGTCGCCGGACAGGGGATGGGAGCTTTCTTT. It codes for CASSYVAGQGMGAFF.

In this sample, this clonotype turned up many times. This sequence joins TRBV10-3 and TRBJ1-1, with 7 bases aligning to TRBD1. V lost 3 bases and J lost 3; bases outside the gene matches: 4. The CDR3 is 14 amino acids. CDR1 is ENHRY and CDR2 is SYGVKD in the germline V gene. The DNA for the CDR3 is TGTGCCATCAGTGACACAGGGGCGGACACTGAAGCTTTCTTT. It codes for CAISDTGADTEAFF.

This clonotype was seen a handful of times. The CDR3 sequence is CSASSPSLKTQYF. In DNA, the CDR3 is TGCAGTGCTAGTTCCCCCTCTCTCAAGACCCAGTACTTC. The chain joins TRBV20-1 to TRBJ2-5, with no clear D. Germline assignment: CDR1 DFQATT and CDR2 SNEGSKA (reference sequence). V gave up 3 bases and J gave up 6 bases, with 14 bases separating them. The CDR3 is 13 amino acids.

This clonotype has a handful of counts. The genes are TRBV18 and TRBJ2-5; D perhaps matches TRBD2 (6 bases). The CDR3 loop spans 14 amino acids. From germline, CDR1 is KGHSH and CDR2 LQKENI. The germline V and J ends were trimmed by 4 bases and 2 bases, with 11 bases remaining between them. The CDR3, as DNA: TGTGCCAGCTCACAGCTGGAGGGACAAGAGACCCAGTACTTC. This sequence encodes CASSQLEGQETQYF.

This clonotype was detected a few times. The CDR3 loop reads CASSYSMTGWAIQNTEAFF. CDR3 DNA: TGTGCCAGCAGTTACTCGATGACAGGGTGGGCGATACAGAACACTGAAGCTTTCTTT. This chain joins TRBV6-2 or TRBV6-3 and TRBJ1-1; 7 nucleotides match TRBD1. The germline V gene encodes CDR1 MNHEY and CDR2 SVGEGT. This CDR3 is 19 amino acids long. With 0 bases clipped from V and 1 base from J, the junction kept 14 bases outside the gene matches.

The rearrangement joins TRBV20-1 to TRBJ1-5; 8 bases match TRBD1. Trimming took 6 bases from V and 1 from J; bases not matched to a gene: 8. The CDR3 is 15 amino acids. Looked up from germline, CDR1 is DFQATT and CDR2 is SNEGSKA (reference sequence). CDR3 loop: CSAQQGGLSNQPQHF. The DNA of the CDR3 is TGCAGTGCCCAACAGGGGGGACTAAGCAATCAGCCCCAGCATTTT.

This clonotype appeared a few times. V is TRBV12-3 or TRBV12-4 and J is TRBJ2-2; 7 bases align to TRBD1. J was trimmed by 4 bases and V by 3 bases; bases with no gene match: 5. The CDR3 is made up of 15 amino acids. In DNA, the CDR3 is TGTGCCAGCAGTTTTGTAGACAGGGCCACCGGGGAGCTGTTTTTT. This encodes CASSFVDRATGELFF.

A few counts support this clonotype. The rearrangement joins TRBV6-6 to TRBJ1-3; D gene unclear. This CDR3 has 15 amino acids. Germline V gene data show CDR1 as MNHNY and CDR2 as SVGAGI (reference sequence). V lost 0 bases and J 0 bases, leaving 6 bases between the germline ends. In DNA form, the CDR3 reads TGTGCCAGCAGTTACTCAGCCTTCTCTGGAAACACCATATATTTT. Amino acids: CASSYSAFSGNTIYF.

The J gene is TRBJ1-2, the V gene TRBV27; 7 nucleotides align to TRBD1. The junction had 4 bases not matched to a gene; V was cut back by 5 bases and J by 4 bases. The CDR3 contains 13 residues. Germline V gene data show CDR1 as MNHEY and CDR2 as SMNVEV (reference sequence). CDR3 residues: CASSGGQPYGYTF. The CDR3 DNA reads as TGTGCCAGCAGTGGGGGACAGCCCTATGGCTACACCTTC.

This sequence joins TRBV20-1 and TRBJ2-1; no definite D call. Trimming pared 1 base from V and 3 bases from J, leaving 7 bases between. Germline CDR1 is DFQATT and CDR2 is SNEGSKA (reference sequence). There are 13 residues in the CDR3. The CDR3 DNA reads TGCAGTGCTAGAGGTGGATACTACAATGAGCAGTTCTTC. Translation gives CSARGGYYNEQFF.

This clonotype has just a few counts. The rearrangement joins TRBV20-1 to TRBJ1-2; 8 positions agree with TRBD1. The junction had 10 bases not matched to a gene; V was cut back by 0 bases and J by 4 bases. Germline loops: CDR1 DFQATT, CDR2 SNEGSKA (reference sequence). CDR3 length equals 16 residues. The CDR3: CSARDVKAGGGYGYTF. CDR3 bases: TGCAGTGCTAGAGATGTTAAGGCAGGGGGCGGCTATGGCTACACCTTC.

This clonotype was seen more than once but under ten times. V usage is TRBV5-5 and J usage is TRBJ1-4; D is undetermined. Between the trimmed V and J ends, which lost 5 bases and 5 bases, there was a span of 13 bases. Germline V lookup: CDR1 SGHKS, CDR2 YYEKEE (reference sequence). The CDR3 loop spans 14 amino acids. The DNA for the CDR3 is TGTGCCAGCAGTATGGGGAAGCCGAATGAAAAACTGTTTTTT. Translating gives CASSMGKPNEKLFF. Supplemented by reference TRBV5-5 and TRBJ1-4, the full variable domain reads DAGVTQSPTHLIKTRGQQVTLRCSPISGHKSVSWYQQVLGQGPQFIFQYYEKEERGRGNFPDRFSARQFPNYSSELNVNALLLGDSALYLCASSMGKPNEKLFFGSGTQLSVL.

The V call is TRBV25-1, the J call TRBJ2-5; possible D gene TRBD1, 6 bases. There are 15 residues in the CDR3. Germline V gene sequence: CDR1 MGHDK, CDR2 SYGVNS. V lost 0 bases to trimming and J lost 4 bases, with 12 bases between them. The CDR3 bases are TGTGCCAGCAGTGAATATATGAGGGGGACAGAGACCCAGTACTTC. Translation gives CASSEYMRGTETQYF.

This clonotype was seen a handful of times. The rearrangement uses TRBV7-9 and TRBJ1-2; D remains unclear. Germline V gives CDR1 SEHNR, CDR2 FQNEAQ (reference sequence). The CDR3 covers 14 residues. V was shortened by 0 bases and J by 4 bases, with 9 bases between the two germline ends. The CDR3 sequence: CASSLASQFYGYTF. The CDR3, as DNA: TGTGCCAGCAGCTTAGCATCACAGTTCTATGGCTACACCTTC.

The V gene is TRBV3-1, the J gene TRBJ1-5, with D possibly being TRBD1 (5 bases). V was cut by 2 bases and J by 5 bases, with 7 bases left in between. This CDR3 is built from 13 residues. Germline loops: CDR1 LGHDT, CDR2 YNNKEL (reference sequence). The CDR3 region has the DNA TGTGCCAGCAGCCAACAGGGCCATCAGCCCCAGCATTTT. Translated, it gives CASSQQGHQPQHF.

The gene calls are TRBV27 and TRBJ2-3; D is perhaps TRBD1 (6 bases). Trimming took off 4 bases at V and 6 bases at J, with 23 bases between the two ends. The CDR3 sequence is 17 residues long. CDR1 and CDR2 (germline): MNHEY, SMNVEV (reference sequence). The CDR3 loop is CASSSPSDRQVSDTQYF. Here the CDR3 DNA reads TGTGCCAGCAGTTCCCCCTCCGACAGGCAGGTATCGGATACGCAGTATTTT.

The chain employs TRBV12-3 or TRBV12-4 and TRBJ1-1; D is ambiguous. V was clipped by 6 bases and J by 4 bases, with 18 bases between them. This CDR3 comprises 15 residues. CDR3 residues: CASSSSKGGITEAFF. The DNA of the CDR3 is TGTGCCAGCAGCAGCTCTAAGGGAGGGATCACTGAAGCTTTCTTT.

The genes are TRBV4-2 and TRBJ2-7; TRBD2 matches 7 bases. The CDR3 sequence is 13 residues long. The J segment lost 4 bases and the V segment lost 3 bases, leaving 3 bases of the junction unmatched. Germline V CDR1 and CDR2: LGHNA, YNFKEQ. The CDR3, as DNA: TGTGCCAGCAGCCAGGTACTAGCGTACGAGCAGTACTTC. Residues: CASSQVLAYEQYF.

The CDR3 DNA reads as TGTGCCAGCAGTGTGACTACCACCATCGGGGAGCTGTTTTTT. Its protein product is CASSVTTTIGELFF. V usage is TRBV6-5 and J usage is TRBJ2-2, with a weak D call TRBD2 (5 bases). This CDR3 region has 14 residues. Germline V gene data show CDR1 as MNHEY and CDR2 as SVGAGI. V gave up 5 bases and J gave up 7 bases, with 14 bases separating them.

This clonotype was found a few times. The chain recombines TRBV7-2 with TRBJ1-1; D remains ambiguous. The V gene lost 3 bases and the J gene lost 4 bases, with 9 bases spanning the gap. The CDR3 runs to 13 residues. Germline assignment: CDR1 SGHTA and CDR2 FQGNSA. CDR3 sequence (DNA): TGTGCCAGCAGCTTCCGACAAACCACTGAAGCTTTCTTT. Translating gives CASSFRQTTEAFF.

This clonotype was seen at least ten times. The gene calls are TRBV7-9 and TRBJ2-2; 7 bases are a match to TRBD1. CDR3 length equals 13 residues. V gave up 5 bases and J gave up 5 bases; unmatched junction bases: 2. From germline, CDR1 is SEHNR and CDR2 FQNEAQ (reference sequence). CDR3 coding DNA: TGTGCCAGCAGCCCGGACAGGACCGGGGAGCTGTTTTTT. Amino acids: CASSPDRTGELFF.

V and J are TRBV20-1 and TRBJ2-5, with 7 bases fitting TRBD2. The CDR3 covers 17 residues. V lost 3 bases to trimming and J lost 1 base; unmatched junction nucleotides: 14. Looked up from germline, CDR1 is DFQATT and CDR2 is SNEGSKA (reference sequence). The CDR3 bases are TGCAGTGCTAGTGATTCCGGCGGGGCTAGCGGCCAAGAGACCCAGTACTTC. Its translation: CSASDSGGASGQETQYF.

This clonotype has only a few counts. The genes are TRBV9 and TRBJ2-3; possibly TRBD1 for D (5 bases). The germline V gene has CDR1 SGDLS and CDR2 YYNGEE. The CDR3 has 12 residues. V was clipped by 3 bases and J by 5 bases, with 7 bases between them. CDR3 nucleotide sequence: TGTGCCAGCAGCGCCGGACAAGATACGCAGTATTTT. It yields the protein CASSAGQDTQYF. The full variable domain, completed using reference TRBV9 and TRBJ2-3, is DSGVTQTPKHLITATGQRVTLRCSPRSGDLSVYWYQQSLDQGLQFLIQYYNGEERAKGNILERFSAQQFPDLHSELNLSSLELGDSALYFCASSAGQDTQYFGPGTRLTVL.

CDR3 DNA sequence: TGCAGCGTTGTCCTGACAGGGGGCCTGAGTACTGAAGCTTTCTTT. This encodes CSVVLTGGLSTEAFF. The rearrangement links TRBV29-1 to TRBJ1-1; 10 bases are shared with TRBD1. The V gene end was trimmed by 4 bases and the J gene end by 5 bases; junction bases not matched to a gene: 10. Germline V gives CDR1 SQVTM, CDR2 ANQGSEA. The CDR3 is 15 amino acids.

This clonotype was seen repeatedly, ten times or more. V gene TRBV10-3 combines with J gene TRBJ2-5; perhaps D is TRBD1 or TRBD2 (6 bases each). Germline CDR1 reads ENHRY; CDR2 reads SYGVKD. This CDR3 is built from 13 residues. V lost 8 bases to trimming and J lost 0 bases, with 10 bases between them. Here the CDR3 reads CAIAGTHQETQYF. CDR3 DNA: TGTGCCATCGCGGGGACACACCAAGAGACCCAGTACTTC.

This clonotype was seen a handful of times. The V and J genes are TRBV28 and TRBJ1-1; no clear D gene. The CDR3 contains 14 residues. Germline V gene data show CDR1 as MDHEN and CDR2 as SYDVKM. Trimming cost V 3 bases and J 2 bases, with 10 bases left between them. CDR3 amino acids: CASSFLIANTEAFF. As DNA, the CDR3 is TGTGCCAGCAGTTTCTTAATAGCTAACACTGAAGCTTTCTTT. Full variable domain (missing parts from reference TRBV28 and TRBJ1-1): DVKVTQSSRYLVKRTGEKVFLECVQDMDHENMFWYRQDPGLGLRLIYFSYDVKMKEKGDIPEGYSVSREKKERFSLILESASTNQTSMYLCASSFLIANTEAFFGQGTRLTVV.